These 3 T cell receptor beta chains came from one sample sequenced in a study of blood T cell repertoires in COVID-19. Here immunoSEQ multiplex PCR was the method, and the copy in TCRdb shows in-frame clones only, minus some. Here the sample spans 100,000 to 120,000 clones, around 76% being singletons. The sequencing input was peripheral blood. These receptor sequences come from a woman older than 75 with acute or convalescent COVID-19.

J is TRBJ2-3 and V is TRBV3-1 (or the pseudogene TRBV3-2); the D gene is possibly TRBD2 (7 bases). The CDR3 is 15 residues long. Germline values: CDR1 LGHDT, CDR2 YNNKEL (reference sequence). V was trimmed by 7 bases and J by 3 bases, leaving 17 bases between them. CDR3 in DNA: TGTGCCAGCAAACCTCGAGGGGGGGGAACAGATACGCAGTATTTT. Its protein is CASKPRGGGTDTQYF.

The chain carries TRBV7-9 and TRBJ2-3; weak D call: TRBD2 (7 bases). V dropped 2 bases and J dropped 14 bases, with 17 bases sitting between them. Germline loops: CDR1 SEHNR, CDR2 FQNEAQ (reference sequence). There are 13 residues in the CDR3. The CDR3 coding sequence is TGTGCCAGCAGCTTAAAGGGGGGGACCAAGCTGTATTTT. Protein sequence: CASSLKGGTKLYF.

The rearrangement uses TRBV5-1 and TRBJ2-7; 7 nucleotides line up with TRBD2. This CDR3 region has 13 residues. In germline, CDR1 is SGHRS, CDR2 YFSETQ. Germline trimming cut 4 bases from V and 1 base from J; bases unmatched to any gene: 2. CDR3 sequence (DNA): TGCGCCAGCAGCGGGACTACTTCCTACGAGCAGTACTTC. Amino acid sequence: CASSGTTSYEQYF.